This T cell receptor (beta chain) was identified during a study of cytotoxic CD8 clonotypes in ibrutinib-treated CLL. J gave up 5 bases and V 1 base, and 8 bases lay outside the gene matches. The CDR3 extends over 16 amino acids. The germline gives CDR1 SGHTA, CDR2 FQGNSA. The data were produced by immunoSEQ multiplex PCR, yet TCRdb's version contains in-frame clones alone and is incomplete. Altogether under 200,000 clones are present, roughly four fifths being singletons, with the ten largest covering around 2.1%. The sample here was PBMCs, taken after 12 months of ibrutinib treatment. This sequence joins TRBV7-2 and TRBJ2-5, with 9 bases fitting TRBD1. This receptor was identified in a human donor with chronic lymphocytic leukemia. The CDR3 is CASSLVDRGLGETQYF. The CDR3 DNA reads TGTGCCAGCAGCTTAGTGGACAGGGGTCTAGGGGAGACCCAGTACTTC.